The following is a T cell receptor beta chain sequence with its context. Its antigen is unidentified. The data were obtained in a study of T cell responses to AZD1222 COVID-19 vaccine. Clones were read by immunoSEQ multiplex PCR, and TCRdb kept only the in-frame ones, dropping some. The table lists roughly 100,000 clones, roughly 82% of them singletons, with around 5% in the top ten. The CDR3 length is 15 residues. The germline V and J ends were trimmed by 1 base and 3 bases, with 13 bases remaining between them. Germline CDR1 SEHNR, CDR2 FQNEAQ (reference sequence). The study, taken as a whole, reports: Repertoire sampling was restricted to post-peak T cell response timepoints.

The receptor's source is an adult in good health. Here the sequenced sample was peripheral blood, taken on day 0 of AZD1222 vaccination. The chain joins TRBV7-9 to TRBJ2-7; tentatively, D is TRBD2 (7 bases). Written as DNA, the CDR3 is TGTGCCAGCAGCTTAGTTCTGGGGGGGCGCTACGAGCAGTACTTC. Amino acids: CASSLVLGGRYEQYF.